This TCR beta chain was sequenced in a study of blood T cell repertoires in COVID-19. About the study: Sites across the United States, Italy and Spain contributed samples from acute and convalescent COVID-19.

The data were produced by immunoSEQ multiplex PCR, yet TCRdb's version contains in-frame clones alone and is incomplete. The table has over 150,000 clones, roughly 84% seen once. Trimming took 0 bases from V and 2 from J, leaving 10 bases between them. Germline lookup yields CDR1 SGHNT and CDR2 YENEEA. CDR3 length: 15 residues. This clone has only a few counts. Sequenced input: peripheral blood. The clonotype was recovered from a woman aged 60-75 years with COVID-19, enrolled during active disease. This chain links TRBV11-3 with TRBJ2-5; no clear D. The CDR3 sequence is CASSLDGTSQETQYF. The DNA for the CDR3 is TGTGCCAGCAGCTTAGATGGTACATCACAAGAGACCCAGTACTTC. The full variable domain, in which reference TRBV11-3 and TRBJ2-5 provide the parts outside the CDR3, is EAGVVQSPRYKIIEKKQPVAFWCNPISGHNTLYWYLQNLGQGPELLIRYENEEAVDDSQLPKDRFSAERLKGVDSTLKIQPAELGDSAVYLCASSLDGTSQETQYFGPGTRLLVL.